The present T cell receptor (beta chain) was sequenced within a study of control samples from healthy donors and cancer patients. This clone was observed a handful of times. Trimming at V came to 6 bases and at J to 1 base, leaving 5 bases not matched to a gene. In germline, CDR1 is SGHRS, CDR2 YFSETQ. The CDR3 runs to 14 residues. Using immunoSEQ multiplex PCR, the repertoire was profiled, and TCRdb retains in-frame clones only, with some absent. The data show 170,000 or so clones, around 90% seen once. The J gene is TRBJ1-1, the V gene TRBV5-1, with 8 positions matching TRBD1. This TCR came from a woman in her 50s in good health. Sequenced input: blood. CDR3 DNA sequence: TGCGCCAGCACCTTTGGACAGGGGAACACTGAAGCTTTCTTT. Protein: CASTFGQGNTEAFF.